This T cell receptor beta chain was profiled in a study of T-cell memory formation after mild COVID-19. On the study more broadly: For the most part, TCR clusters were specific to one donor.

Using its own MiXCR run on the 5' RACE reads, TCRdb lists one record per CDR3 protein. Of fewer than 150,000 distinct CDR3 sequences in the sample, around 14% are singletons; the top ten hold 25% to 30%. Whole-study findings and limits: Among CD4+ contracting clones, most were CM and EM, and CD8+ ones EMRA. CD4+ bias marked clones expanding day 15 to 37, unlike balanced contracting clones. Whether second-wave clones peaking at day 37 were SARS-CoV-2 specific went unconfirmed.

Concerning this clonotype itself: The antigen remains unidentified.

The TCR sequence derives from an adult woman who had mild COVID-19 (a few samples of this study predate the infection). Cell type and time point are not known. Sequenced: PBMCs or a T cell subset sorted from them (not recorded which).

Here the CDR3 reads CASSYSGGASYEQYF. CDR3 in DNA: TGTGCCAGCAGTTACTCGGGCGGGGCCTCCTACGAGCAGTACTTC. The chain links TRBV6-2 or TRBV6-3 to TRBJ2-7, with a tentative D call TRBD2 (6 bases). Germline-derived CDR1 and CDR2 are MNHEY and SVGEGT. The CDR3 has 15 amino acids. V lost 0 bases and J 0 bases, leaving 9 bases between the germline ends.